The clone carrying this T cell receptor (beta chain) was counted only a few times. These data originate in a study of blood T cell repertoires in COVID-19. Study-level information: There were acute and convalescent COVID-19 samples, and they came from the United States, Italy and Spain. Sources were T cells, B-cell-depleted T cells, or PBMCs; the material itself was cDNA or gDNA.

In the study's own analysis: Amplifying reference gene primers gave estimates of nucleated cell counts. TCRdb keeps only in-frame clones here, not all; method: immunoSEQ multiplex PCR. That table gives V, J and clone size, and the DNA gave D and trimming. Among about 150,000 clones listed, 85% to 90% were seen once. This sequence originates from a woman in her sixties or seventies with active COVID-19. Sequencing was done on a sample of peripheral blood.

The CDR3 DNA follows: TGTGCCAGCAGCTTGGCCACTACGAACACCGGGGAGCTGTTTTTT. Its translation is CASSLATTNTGELFF. The genes are TRBV7-2 and TRBJ2-2, with no clear D. This CDR3 region has 15 residues. Germline assignment: CDR1 SGHTA and CDR2 FQGNSA. V gave up 3 bases and J gave up 0 bases, with 8 bases separating them.